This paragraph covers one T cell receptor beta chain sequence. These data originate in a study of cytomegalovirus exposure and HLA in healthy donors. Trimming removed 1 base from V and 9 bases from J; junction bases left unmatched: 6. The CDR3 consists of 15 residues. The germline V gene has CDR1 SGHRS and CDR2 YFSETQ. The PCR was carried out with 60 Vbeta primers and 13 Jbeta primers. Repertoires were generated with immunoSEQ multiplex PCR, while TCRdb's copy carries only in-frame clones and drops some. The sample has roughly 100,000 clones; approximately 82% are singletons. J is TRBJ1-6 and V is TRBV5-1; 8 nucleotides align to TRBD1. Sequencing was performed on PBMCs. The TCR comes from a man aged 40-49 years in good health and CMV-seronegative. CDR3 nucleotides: TGCGCCAGCAGCTTGTCGGAGACAGGGGTTTCACCCCTCCACTTT. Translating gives CASSLSETGVSPLHF.